This entry lists 13 T cell receptor beta chains sequenced from one sample in a study of T cell changes during pregnancy in multiple sclerosis. Sequencing used immunoSEQ multiplex PCR; TCRdb keeps in-frame clones, though not all of them. The sample contains approximately 85,000 clones, approximately 91% of which appear only once. The source material was peripheral blood, sampled in the first trimester of pregnancy. The source of these receptors is a female donor with multiple sclerosis, enrolled in a pregnancy study.

V and J are TRBV7-6 and TRBJ2-5; no reliable D call. There are 16 residues in the CDR3. Trimming stripped 1 base from V and 5 bases from J, with 17 bases between. Germline V gene data show CDR1 as SGHVS and CDR2 as FNYEAQ. This chain's CDR3 is CASSLGRSPPGETQYF. Here the CDR3 DNA reads TGTGCCAGCAGCTTAGGACGGTCACCCCCCGGGGAGACCCAGTACTTC.

This clone was seen once. The V gene is TRBV28, the J gene TRBJ1-1; 8 nucleotides match TRBD1. The length of the CDR3 is 16 residues. V shed 4 bases and J 6 bases; nucleotides not matched to a gene: 13. Germline values: CDR1 MDHEN, CDR2 SYDVKM. CDR3 sequence reads: CASSSILQGAGAEAFF. The CDR3 DNA sequence: TGTGCCAGCAGTTCGATCCTGCAGGGGGCGGGAGCTGAAGCTTTCTTT.

This chain connects TRBV11-3 to TRBJ1-2; perhaps TRBD1 as D (6 bases). CDR1 and CDR2 (germline): SGHNT, YENEEA. V dropped 5 bases and J dropped 8 bases, with 15 bases sitting between them. This CDR3 comprises 13 residues. CDR3 loop: CASSVRDTGGYTF. CDR3 in DNA: TGTGCCAGCAGCGTCCGGGACACCGGCGGCTACACCTTC. Looking up the rest from reference TRBV11-3 and TRBJ1-2 gives the full variable domain: EAGVVQSPRYKIIEKKQPVAFWCNPISGHNTLYWYLQNLGQGPELLIRYENEEAVDDSQLPKDRFSAERLKGVDSTLKIQPAELGDSAVYLCASSVRDTGGYTFGSGTRLTVV.

The table lists this clone with a few counts. The gene calls are TRBV13 and TRBJ2-7; TRBD1 might be the D (6 bases). Trimming pared 6 bases from V and 5 bases from J, leaving 14 bases between. The length of the CDR3 is 13 residues. Germline V CDR1 and CDR2: PRHDT, FYEKMQ (reference sequence). The CDR3 DNA is TGTGCCAGCAGTTTGAGTTGGGGGCACGAGCAGTACTTC. Amino acids: CASSLSWGHEQYF. Drawing the rest from reference TRBV13 and TRBJ2-7, the complete variable domain is AAGVIQSPRHLIKEKRETATLKCYPIPRHDTVYWYQQGPGQDPQFLISFYEKMQSDKGSIPDRFSAQQFSDYHSELNMSSLELGDSALYFCASSLSWGHEQYFGPGTRLTVT.

This chain connects TRBV11-2 to TRBJ1-1, with a possible D match to TRBD1 (5 bases). The CDR3 runs to 13 residues. V was trimmed by 5 bases and J by 10 bases, leaving 17 bases between them. Germline assignment: CDR1 SGHAT and CDR2 FQNNGV. CDR3 DNA sequence: TGTGCCAGCAGCATAGGGCAGGGTATCGGAGCTTTCTTT. Translating it yields CASSIGQGIGAFF.

The table lists this clone with a few counts. The chain recombines TRBV9 with TRBJ1-5; D unclear. Germline V gives CDR1 SGDLS, CDR2 YYNGEE. V was shortened by 0 bases and J by 4 bases, with 5 bases between the two germline ends. The CDR3 is 13 amino acids. The DNA for the CDR3 is TGTGCCAGCAGCGTAGGAGTAAATCAGCCCCAGCATTTT. It yields the protein CASSVGVNQPQHF. Full variable domain (remainder filled in from reference TRBV9 and TRBJ1-5): DSGVTQTPKHLITATGQRVTLRCSPRSGDLSVYWYQQSLDQGLQFLIQYYNGEERAKGNILERFSAQQFPDLHSELNLSSLELGDSALYFCASSVGVNQPQHFGDGTRLSIL.

This clone was observed a single time. This chain joins TRBV5-8 and TRBJ2-3, with 8 bases that match TRBD2. After removal of 1 base from V and 5 bases from J, the junction contained 6 bases not matched to a gene. The germline V gene encodes CDR1 SGHTS and CDR2 YDEGEE. This CDR3 is 15 amino acids long. The DNA for the CDR3 is TGTGCCAGCAGCTTGCCGGGGGGGCCGGTAGATACGCAGTATTTT. This sequence encodes CASSLPGGPVDTQYF.

The chain couples TRBV5-6 to TRBJ1-1; TRBD1 agrees at 9 bases. The V gene's germline CDR1 is SGHDT and CDR2 YYEEEE. Trimming took 4 bases from V and 3 from J; bases not matched to a gene: 4. CDR3 length: 14 amino acids. The CDR3 coding sequence is TGTGCCAGCAGCCTCTGGGACAGGGACACTGAAGCTTTCTTT. This gives the protein CASSLWDRDTEAFF.

Comment on this clone: An end of the junction does not agree with germline; a read error may underlie this. This chain connects TRBV9 to TRBJ1-4; TRBD1 matches 7 bases. Germline V gene lookup returns CDR1 SGDLS and CDR2 YYNGEE. The CDR3 totals 16 residues. The CDR3 coding sequence is TGTGCCAGCAGCCGTCTTGGGACAGCCCCTAATGAAAAGCTGTTTTTT. Translated: CASSRLGTAPNEKLFF.

CDR3 coding DNA: TGTGCCAGCAGTGGAGTAGCGGGAACATCCTACAATGAGCAGTTCTTC. It yields the protein CASSGVAGTSYNEQFF. V is TRBV27 and J is TRBJ2-1; 8 nucleotides line up with TRBD2. The CDR3 totals 16 residues. J lost 1 base, V lost 5 bases, and 7 bases had no gene match. In germline, CDR1 is MNHEY, CDR2 SMNVEV (reference sequence).

The chain carries TRBV4-3 and TRBJ2-2, with 7 bases matching TRBD1. Unmatched junction bases numbered 6, after V lost 1 base and J lost 4 bases. The CDR3 length is 16 residues. Germline CDR1 reads LGHNA; CDR2 reads YSLEER. Here the CDR3 DNA reads TGCGCCAGCAGCCAAGGGTCGACAGGGCGCACCGGGGAGCTGTTTTTT. This gives the protein CASSQGSTGRTGELFF.

This clone has only one observation. CDR3 amino acids: CASSPSVGQGRTEAFF. In DNA, the CDR3 is TGTGCCAGCAGCCCTAGTGTGGGGCAGGGTAGGACTGAAGCTTTCTTT. The chain recombines TRBV7-6 with TRBJ1-1, with a weak D call TRBD1 (5 bases). Germline CDR1 is SGHVS and CDR2 is FNYEAQ. V lost 5 bases and J lost 5, with 21 bases in between. This CDR3 spans 16 amino acids.

The genes are TRBV30 and TRBJ2-2; 8 positions agree with TRBD2. The V segment lost 1 base and the J segment 4 bases; nucleotides outside the gene matches: 8. The CDR3 length is 16 residues. Germline V lookup: CDR1 GTSNPN, CDR2 SVGIG (reference sequence). The CDR3 spells CAWSDPPTSATGELFF. The CDR3 nucleotides read TGTGCCTGGAGTGACCCGCCGACTAGCGCCACCGGGGAGCTGTTTTTT.